A selection of T cell receptor beta chains follows, all from one sample in a study of spatial heterogeneity in lung cancer. MiXCR, applied by TCRdb to the 5' RACE reads, yields one record per CDR3 protein. This sample has 77,000 or so distinct CDR3 sequences, with about 20% found just once. Material: PBMCs, obtained at surgery. Receptor source: a male donor with early-stage non-small cell lung cancer. The CDR3 runs from the conserved cysteine through the conserved F or W. A D gene is named only where the DNA matches it firmly. Rows give clone size only sometimes, using once, few, many, or a class for an expanded clone.

cdr3_nt cdr3_aa clone_size d_call v_call cdr3_length j_call
TGTGCCAGCAGCCGGGGGCCTAGCACAGATACGCAGTATTTT CASSRGPSTDTQYF many . TRBV11-1 14 TRBJ2-3
TGCAGTGCCTTATGGGACAGGTCCTACGAGCAGTACTTC CSALWDRSYEQYF . TRBD1 TRBV20-1 13 TRBJ2-7
TGTGCCAGCAGCCTCCCGGGGAGCTCCTACGAGCAGTACTTC CASSLPGSSYEQYF . . TRBV11-2 14 TRBJ2-7
TGTGCCAGCAGCCTCATTCCGGGACAGGGCCTACTAGCCAAAAACATTCAGTACTTC CASSLIPGQGLLAKNIQYF . TRBD1 TRBV7-8 19 TRBJ2-4
TGTGCCAGTAGTGACTACAGTATACGTTATGGCTACACCTTC CASSDYSIRYGYTF few . TRBV19 14 TRBJ1-2
TGTGCCAGCAGCCCTAGAGGACAGGGTTTTCGCGAGCAGTTCTTC CASSPRGQGFREQFF few TRBD1 TRBV7-2 15 TRBJ2-1
TGTGCCAGTAGTACCTCAGAGAACTCTGGAAACACCATATATTTT CASSTSENSGNTIYF . . TRBV19 15 TRBJ1-3
TGTGCCAGCAGCCAAAGTCTCCGTTGGGCCGGGGGACAGACCCATGGGGCCAACGTCCTGACTTTC CASSQSLRWAGGQTHGANVLTF . . TRBV3-1 22 TRBJ2-6
TGTGCCACCAGTGGCGGGGAGCGGGATACCGGTGAGCAGTTCTTC CATSGGERDTGEQFF few TRBD2 TRBV24-1 15 TRBJ2-1
TGTGCCAGTAGTATAGAAGGAACTGGACAAAACACCATATATTTT CASSIEGTGQNTIYF . . TRBV19 15 TRBJ1-3
TGTGCCAGCAGACTCGGGGGGGCGGCAGATACGCAGTATTTT CASRLGGAADTQYF once TRBD2 TRBV6-5 14 TRBJ2-3
TGTGCCAGCAGCTCACTAGGTGCTACAGATACGCAGTATTTT CASSSLGATDTQYF . . TRBV7-3 14 TRBJ2-3
TGCAGTGCTAGAGACGGAGCAGGGGATGGCTACACCTTC CSARDGAGDGYTF . . TRBV20-1 13 TRBJ1-2
TGTGCCAGTAGTGGACAGGGGGCGCGGAGCAATCAGCCCCAGCATTTT CASSGQGARSNQPQHF few TRBD1 TRBV19 16 TRBJ1-5
TGTGCCAGCTCACACGACCCAGTTCCGGAGCAGTTCTTC CASSHDPVPEQFF . . TRBV18 13 TRBJ2-1
TGCGCCAGCAGCTCTACCCCAGGGAAGGGTACTGAAGCTTTCTTT CASSSTPGKGTEAFF . . TRBV5-1 15 TRBJ1-1
TGTGCCAGCACGCCGGGGGGCGGCAATCAGCCCCAGCATTTT CASTPGGGNQPQHF few . TRBV28 14 TRBJ1-5
TGCAGTGCCGCCATGTCCACAGATACGCAGTATTTT CSAAMSTDTQYF many . TRBV20-1 12 TRBJ2-3
TGTGCCAGCAGCCGATCCACTACAGACACCCAGTACTTC CASSRSTTDTQYF few . TRBV7-3 13 TRBJ2-5
TGCGCCAGCAGCTTGGCCTACGCGTCCTACAATGAGCAGTTCTTC CASSLAYASYNEQFF . . TRBV5-1 15 TRBJ2-1
TGCAGTGCTAGGTCTATCGGGCACCAAGGAGGGGATACGCAGTATTTT CSARSIGHQGGDTQYF few . TRBV20-1 16 TRBJ2-3
TGTGCCAGCAGCTCCGGGACAGAGGGCGACTATGGCTACACCTTC CASSSGTEGDYGYTF few TRBD1 TRBV6-5 15 TRBJ1-2
TGTGCCAGCAGTTCTGAGGGGAGCTCCTACAATGAGCAGTTCTTC CASSSEGSSYNEQFF few . TRBV7-2 15 TRBJ2-1
TGTGCCAGCAGTTTTGTAGCGGGCACAGATACGCAGTATTTT CASSFVAGTDTQYF many . TRBV28 14 TRBJ2-3
TGCGCCAGCAGTGAACGGAGCGGGACTAGGAGGAATTCACCCCTCCACTTT CASSERSGTRRNSPLHF . . TRBV10-2 17 TRBJ1-6
TGTGCCAGCAGCACACAGGGGGCGAGCCAGCCCCAGCATTTT CASSTQGASQPQHF many TRBD1 TRBV28 14 TRBJ1-5
TGTGCTAGTGGTTTGGTACCAGGACAAACAACATCCTCCTATAATTCACCCCTCCACTTT CASGLVPGQTTSSYNSPLHF few . TRBV12-5 20 TRBJ1-6
TGTGCCACCAGTGATTCGGGGCCACCGAACACCGGGGAGCTGTTTTTT CATSDSGPPNTGELFF few . TRBV24-1 16 TRBJ2-2
TGCAGTGCTAGAGCTACACAGAACACTGAAGCTTTCTTT CSARATQNTEAFF few . TRBV20-1 13 TRBJ1-1
TGTGCCAGCAGCTTGAACCCGGGACGGGAGTTCACAGATACGCAGTATTTT CASSLNPGREFTDTQYF . . TRBV5-5 17 TRBJ2-3
TGTGCCAGCAGCTCCGCTGACACCGGGGAGCTGTTTTTT CASSSADTGELFF . . TRBV7-3 13 TRBJ2-2
TGTGCCAGCAATCCTGACAGCTCCTACAATGAGCAGTTCTTC CASNPDSSYNEQFF . . TRBV2 14 TRBJ2-1
TGTGCCAGCAGTTTACGGGTTAGCGGCACAGATACGCAGTATTTT CASSLRVSGTDTQYF . . TRBV12-3/TRBV12-4 15 TRBJ2-3
TGTGCCAGCAGCCCCGGACTAGCGGAGTTGAATGAGCAGTTCTTC CASSPGLAELNEQFF many TRBD2 TRBV11-3 15 TRBJ2-1
TGCGCCAGCAGCCAAGATAGATACAGCTTCTACGAGCAGTACTTC CASSQDRYSFYEQYF few . TRBV4-1 15 TRBJ2-7
TGTGCCAGCAGCCAAGGACCTCGGACAATCTACGAGCAGTACTTC CASSQGPRTIYEQYF . . TRBV3-1 15 TRBJ2-7
TGCAGTGCTAGAGGAGGCGTAAACACTGAAGCTTTCTTT CSARGGVNTEAFF few . TRBV20-1 13 TRBJ1-1
TGTGCCAGTAGTATGGCGGGGCCGGGCTACACCTTC CASSMAGPGYTF many . TRBV19 12 TRBJ1-2